The TCR beta chain described here comes from a study of coeliac disease. Findings and caveats of the study: Most TRB amino acid sequences occurred in only one sample.

The protocol was immunoSEQ multiplex PCR, while the TCRdb copy is restricted to in-frame clones and leaves out a portion. The table includes several thousand clones, 70% to 80% detected once. As for this clone: Its antigen is as yet unknown.

The CDR3 length is 14 residues. Trimming took 3 bases from V and 5 from J, leaving 14 bases between them. Germline CDR1 reads LNHDA; CDR2 reads SQIVND (reference sequence). This TCR was recovered from a man aged 25-45 years with celiac disease. The V call is TRBV19, the J call TRBJ2-7; weak D call: TRBD2 (6 bases). Sequenced material: lamina propria lymphocytes from the gut. The CDR3 loop reads CASSMGREADEQYF. The CDR3 nucleotides are TGTGCCAGTAGTATGGGCAGGGAGGCCGACGAGCAGTACTTC.